These 28 T cell receptor beta chains were sequenced from one sample in a study of early T cells in non-severe SARS-CoV-2 infection. TCRdb called the 5' RACE reads again in MiXCR, with one record for every CDR3 protein. The data contain 75,000 or so distinct CDR3 sequences, approximately 10% of them singletons. Input material: whole blood. The receptors shown here come from an adult who was a healthcare worker with PCR-confirmed SARS-CoV-2 infection or an uninfected control (not recorded which).

This clonotype has a count of ten or more. This chain links TRBV12-2 with TRBJ1-5; whether TRBD1, the table's D call, matches the DNA was not checked. TRBV12-2 is described as a pseudogene. The CDR3 contains 19 residues. The CDR3 sequence is CASRRARSQGCRSNQPQHF. The CDR3 DNA reads TGTGCAAGTCGCCGAGCCAGGTCGCAGGGGTGTAGGAGCAATCAGCCCCAGCATTTT.

This clonotype was recorded at least ten times. At one of its ends the junction is not consistent with the germline gene, which may arise from a read error. This chain connects TRBV6-1 to TRBJ2-2, with 10 positions matching TRBD1. The CDR3 totals 15 residues. Germline assignment: CDR1 MNHNS and CDR2 SASEGT. The CDR3 DNA sequence: TGTGCCAGCAGGACAGGGGGCCGAAACACCGGGGAGCTTTTTTTT. This translates into CASRTGGRNTGELFF.

The chain joins TRBV29-1 to TRBJ2-6; no reliable D call. The germline V gene has CDR1 SQVTM and CDR2 ANQGSEA. V was shortened by 7 bases and J by 0 bases, with 10 bases between the two germline ends. The CDR3 covers 14 residues. The CDR3 DNA sequence: TGCAGCGCGGGCCCTTCCTCTGGGGCCAACGTCCTGACTTTC. This encodes CSAGPSSGANVLTF. Using reference TRBV29-1 and TRBJ2-6 for the parts outside the CDR3, the full variable domain is SAVISQKPSRDICQRGTSLTIQCQVDSQVTMMFWYRQQPGQSLTLIATANQGSEATYESGFVIDKFPISRPNLTFSTLTVSNMSPEDSSIYLCSAGPSSGANVLTFGAGSRLTVL.

This clonotype was observed at least ten times. This chain uses TRBV9 with TRBJ1-1, with a tentative D call TRBD1 (6 bases). The CDR3 contains 15 residues. Trimming took 6 bases from V and 6 from J, leaving 21 bases between them. CDR1 is SGDLS and CDR2 is YYNGEE in the germline V gene. The CDR3 is CASNKQGGSFAEAFF. The CDR3, as DNA: TGTGCCAGCAACAAACAGGGCGGGTCATTCGCTGAAGCTTTCTTT.

This clonotype was seen a handful of times. The chain employs TRBV19 and TRBJ2-7; possibly TRBD1 for D (6 bases). The length of the CDR3 is 14 residues. V was cut by 4 bases and J by 2 bases, with 12 bases left in between. Germline V gives CDR1 LNHDA, CDR2 SQIVND (reference sequence). The CDR3 loop reads CASSKVGGPYEQYF. The CDR3 DNA follows: TGTGCCAGTAGTAAGGTAGGGGGTCCCTACGAGCAGTACTTC. Variable domain in full (rest from reference TRBV19 and TRBJ2-7): DGGITQSPKYLFRKEGQNVTLSCEQNLNHDAMYWYRQDPGQGLRLIYYSQIVNDFQKGDIAEGYSVSREKKESFPLTVTSAQKNPTAFYLCASSKVGGPYEQYFGPGTRLTVT.

The chain couples TRBV4-1 to TRBJ2-1; 10 positions agree with TRBD2. Trimming removed 0 bases from V and 9 bases from J; junction bases left unmatched: 8. Per the germline V gene, CDR1 is MGHRA and CDR2 is YSYEKL. The CDR3 loop spans 16 amino acids. Here the CDR3 DNA reads TGCGCCAGCAGCCAAGAGAAGCGGGGGGGCCGGAGTGAGCAGTTCTTC. It codes for CASSQEKRGGRSEQFF.

Many counts were recorded for this clonotype. The V gene is TRBV12-3 or TRBV12-4, the J gene TRBJ2-5; perhaps TRBD1 as D (6 bases). The V end was cut by 3 bases, the J end by 3 bases, with 11 bases between. CDR3 length: 14 amino acids. The CDR3 region is CASSFRTAKETQYF. In DNA form, the CDR3 reads TGTGCCAGCAGTTTCAGGACAGCTAAAGAGACCCAGTACTTC.

This clonotype was recorded a few times. The chain recombines TRBV6-1 with TRBJ1-2; no reliable D call. Between the trimmed V and J ends, which lost 2 bases and 4 bases, there was a span of 8 bases. Germline CDR1 MNHNS, CDR2 SASEGT. This CDR3 has 13 amino acids. CDR3 in DNA: TGTGCCAGCAGTGAATCGGCCTTCTATGGCTACACCTTC. Its translation: CASSESAFYGYTF.

The chain combines TRBV4-1 with TRBJ2-1; the D gene is possibly TRBD1 (6 bases). Germline CDR1 MGHRA, CDR2 YSYEKL. The CDR3 loop spans 19 amino acids. The ends were cut back, 3 bases at V and 3 bases at J, with 24 bases in the middle. The CDR3 bases are TGCGCCAGCAGCCAGCTCTCCTCGCCCAGGGGCAGAAACTACAATGAGCAGTTCTTC. Translation: CASSQLSSPRGRNYNEQFF.

V is TRBV25-1 and J is TRBJ2-4; a weak D match, TRBD1 (6 bases). V gave up 1 base and J gave up 3 bases, with 10 bases separating them. CDR1 and CDR2 (germline): MGHDK, SYGVNS. This CDR3 has 15 residues. The CDR3 loop reads CASSESGAGKNIQYF. The CDR3, as DNA: TGTGCCAGCAGTGAATCAGGGGCCGGCAAAAACATTCAGTACTTC.

This clonotype was observed at least ten times. The CDR3 spells CASSEVVSGNTIYF. For the CDR3, the DNA is TGCGCCAGCAGTGAGGTGGTCTCTGGAAACACCATATATTTT. The rearrangement uses TRBV10-2 and TRBJ1-3; D gene unclear. Deletions cut 2 bases from V and 0 bases from J, with 5 bases between. Germline lookup yields CDR1 WSHSY and CDR2 SAAADI. This CDR3 contains 14 residues.

A few counts support this clonotype. J is TRBJ2-2 and V is TRBV6-4; TRBD2 agrees at 8 bases. CDR1 is MRHNA and CDR2 is SNTAGT in the germline V gene. The CDR3 extends over 15 amino acids. The V segment lost 0 bases and the J segment 4 bases; nucleotides outside the gene matches: 1. The CDR3 loop is CASSDSTSVTGELFF. The CDR3 bases are TGTGCCAGCAGTGACTCGACTAGCGTCACCGGGGAGCTGTTTTTT.

The rearrangement joins TRBV12-5 to TRBJ2-2; no clear D gene. Trimming took off 5 bases at V and 4 bases at J, with 17 bases between the two ends. The CDR3 is 16 residues long. Per germline, CDR1 LGHNT and CDR2 FRNRAP. CDR3 sequence: CASGPWLGAITGELFF. CDR3 coding DNA: TGTGCTAGTGGTCCATGGTTAGGCGCCATCACCGGGGAGCTGTTTTTT. The complete variable domain, with remaining parts taken from reference TRBV12-5 and TRBJ2-2, reads DARVTQTPRHKVTEMGQEVTMRCQPILGHNTVFWYRQTMMQGLELLAYFRNRAPLDDSGMPKDRFSAEMPDATLATLKIQPSEPRDSAVYFCASGPWLGAITGELFFGEGSRLTVL.

In this sample, this clonotype turned up a few times. The CDR3 DNA follows: TGTGCTAGTGGTCCCGAAGGTGGGTATCAGCCCCAGCATTTT. Translated: CASGPEGGYQPQHF. This sequence joins TRBV12-5 and TRBJ1-5; D is uncertain. The CDR3 contains 14 residues. Trimming left V 5 bases short and J 5 bases short, with 13 bases between. Germline-derived CDR1 and CDR2 are LGHNT and FRNRAP.

The chain links TRBV7-2 to TRBJ1-6, with D unresolved. Per germline, CDR1 SGHTA and CDR2 FQGNSA. Trimming removed 5 bases from V and 13 bases from J, with 18 bases in between. The CDR3 has 14 residues. The CDR3 spells CASSLPGRPQPLHF. The CDR3 nucleotides are TGTGCCAGCAGCCTCCCCGGGAGGCCTCAGCCCCTCCACTTT.

Many counts were recorded for this clonotype. The V and J genes are TRBV29-1 and TRBJ1-2, with TRBD1 as a possible D gene (5 bases). Trimming cost V 4 bases and J 1 base, with 16 bases left between them. The CDR3 sequence is 15 residues long. The germline V gene has CDR1 SQVTM and CDR2 ANQGSEA. The CDR3 sequence is CSVALTALFNYGYTF. In nucleotides, the CDR3 is TGCAGCGTTGCCTTGACAGCATTATTTAACTATGGCTACACCTTC.

This clonotype occurred a few times. The chain couples TRBV10-3 to TRBJ1-2; no clear D gene. The CDR3 totals 14 residues. The V end was cut by 0 bases, the J end by 4 bases, with 9 bases between. Germline CDR1 reads ENHRY; CDR2 reads SYGVKD. The CDR3: CAISESSDRYGYTF. CDR3 sequence (DNA): TGTGCCATCAGTGAGTCTTCAGATCGCTATGGCTACACCTTC.

This clonotype was seen at least ten times. The chain recombines TRBV18 with TRBJ2-7; tentatively, D is TRBD1 (5 bases). Germline V CDR1 and CDR2: KGHSH, LQKENI. CDR3 length: 15 amino acids. V was pared by 1 base and J by 3 bases, with 13 bases between. The CDR3 region is CASSPRTRVLYEQYF. In DNA form, the CDR3 reads TGTGCCAGCTCACCACGAACCAGGGTGCTCTACGAGCAGTACTTC.

This clonotype was counted a few times. This chain uses TRBV19 with TRBJ2-7; TRBD1 matches at 7 bases. The trim removed 3 bases at V and 5 bases at J, leaving 10 bases unmatched. Germline CDR1 reads LNHDA; CDR2 reads SQIVND (reference sequence). The CDR3 has 15 residues. In DNA, the CDR3 is TGTGCCAGTAGTATGGTGCTAGGGGGCTTCGACGAGCAGTACTTC. It yields the protein CASSMVLGGFDEQYF.

CDR3 residues: CSVEENYGYTF. DNA for the CDR3: TGCAGCGTTGAAGAGAACTATGGCTACACCTTC. The J gene is TRBJ1-2, the V gene TRBV29-1; D unresolved. The germline gives CDR1 SQVTM, CDR2 ANQGSEA. The CDR3 length is 11 residues. V lost 0 bases and J lost 2, with 1 base in between.

This chain links TRBV18 with TRBJ1-1, with 11 bases that match TRBD1. The V gene's germline CDR1 is KGHSH and CDR2 LQKENI. The CDR3 extends over 15 amino acids. J gave up 5 bases and V 7 bases, and 9 bases lay outside the gene matches. This CDR3 is CASFSDRGHGTEAFF. The CDR3 DNA reads TGTGCCAGCTTTTCGGACAGGGGGCACGGAACTGAAGCTTTCTTT.

Many counts were recorded for this clonotype. The chain uses TRBV30 and TRBJ2-1; 7 nucleotides match TRBD2. Trimming cost V 4 bases and J 6 bases; bases outside gene matches: 6. CDR1 is GTSNPN, CDR2 SVGIG, per germline (reference sequence). The CDR3 loop spans 13 amino acids. CDR3 bases: TGTGCCTGGACTACCGGCGGGGGCAATGAGCAGTTCTTC. Amino acid sequence: CAWTTGGGNEQFF.

J is TRBJ1-5 and V is TRBV7-3; possibly TRBD1 for D (5 bases). Germline CDR1 and CDR2: SGHTA and FQGTGA. The CDR3 runs to 16 residues. The V end lost 5 bases, the J end lost 2 bases, and 16 bases lay between the germline ends. CDR3 residues: CASSPRVRGGNQPQHF. The CDR3 DNA is TGTGCCAGCAGCCCCCGCGTGAGGGGAGGCAATCAGCCCCAGCATTTT.

A few counts support this clonotype. The chain uses TRBV3-1 and TRBJ2-7; D not resolved. The CDR3 spans 12 residues. Per germline, CDR1 LGHDT and CDR2 YNNKEL (reference sequence). V was clipped by 1 base and J by 2 bases, with 3 bases between them. The CDR3 region has the DNA TGTGCCAGCAGCCAAGTTGCCTACGAGCAGTACTTC. Encoded protein: CASSQVAYEQYF.

This chain connects TRBV4-1 to TRBJ1-1, with D perhaps TRBD1 (6 bases). This CDR3 comprises 16 residues. Germline V gene lookup returns CDR1 MGHRA and CDR2 YSYEKL. V lost 5 bases to trimming and J lost 1 base, with 17 bases between them. CDR3 sequence reads: CASSTNRVGTNTEAFF. DNA of the CDR3: TGCGCCAGCAGCACCAACAGGGTCGGGACGAACACTGAAGCTTTCTTT.

This clonotype was detected a few times. The rearrangement uses TRBV9 and TRBJ2-1, with D unresolved. This CDR3 contains 13 residues. The germline gives CDR1 SGDLS, CDR2 YYNGEE. V lost 0 bases, J lost 6 bases, and 7 bases lay in between. For the CDR3, the DNA is TGTGCCAGCAGCGTAGATCCGGGCAATGAGCAGTTCTTC. This translates into CASSVDPGNEQFF.

The CDR3 nucleotides are TGTGCCAGCAGCGTGGGCATACCCGATGAGCAGTTCTTC. Encoded protein: CASSVGIPDEQFF. The chain has TRBV5-4 and TRBJ2-1; D remains unclear. V lost 4 bases and J lost 8, with 13 bases in between. The CDR3 covers 13 residues. Looked up from germline, CDR1 is SGHNT and CDR2 is YYREEE (reference sequence).

This clonotype was observed many times. This chain joins TRBV11-2 and TRBJ2-3; perhaps TRBD2 as D (5 bases). V gave up 2 bases and J gave up 6 bases, with 12 bases separating them. The V gene's germline CDR1 is SGHAT and CDR2 FQNNGV. The CDR3 spans 14 residues. CDR3 coding DNA: TGTGCCAGCAGCTTAACGGGATTATGGGATACGCAGTATTTT. Protein product: CASSLTGLWDTQYF.